The 9 T cell receptor beta chains presented below share a single source sample, sequenced in a study of Ad26.COV2.S vaccination and SARS-CoV-2 variants. Treatment described: about 20 received Ad26.COV2.S at low or high dose, single or two shots; several received placebo; per-sample allocation not given. Samples were taken on day 63 after the first vaccine or placebo injection. Clones were sequenced by immunoSEQ multiplex PCR, and TCRdb holds only the in-frame ones, with some missing. The sample includes about 480,000 clones, 87% of them seen just once. Sequenced here: peripheral blood, sampled in a trial of Ad26.COV2.S vaccine versus placebo. All receptors derive from a person between 18 and 65 years old who received the Ad26.COV2.S COVID-19 vaccine or a placebo.

V gene TRBV27 combines with J gene TRBJ2-3, with TRBD2 as a possible D gene (5 bases). This CDR3 region has 13 residues. Germline V gene lookup returns CDR1 MNHEY and CDR2 SMNVEV (reference sequence). The V and J ends lost 0 bases and 6 bases respectively, with 7 bases between them. Written as DNA, the CDR3 is TGTGCCAGCAGTTTATCGCGGGCGGATACGCAGTATTTT. Its translation: CASSLSRADTQYF.

The V call is TRBV19, the J call TRBJ2-2; 9 nucleotides agree with TRBD2. The CDR3 consists of 17 residues. CDR1 and CDR2 from the germline V gene are LNHDA and SQIVND (reference sequence). Losses at the gene ends were 1 base for V and 6 bases for J; bases not matched to a gene: 9. The CDR3 DNA is TGTGCCAGTAGTATAGCTGCGCCTAGCGGGACCCCCGGGGAGCTGTTTTTT. It translates to CASSIAAPSGTPGELFF.

The V gene is TRBV4-2, the J gene TRBJ1-2, with D hard to call. Germline V gives CDR1 LGHNA, CDR2 YNFKEQ. V was clipped by 0 bases and J by 4 bases, with 3 bases between them. The CDR3 has 12 amino acids. CDR3 loop: CASSQDSYGYTF. In DNA form, the CDR3 reads TGTGCCAGCAGCCAAGACAGCTATGGCTACACCTTC.

CDR3 sequence reads: CASSYSVEQFF. CDR3 DNA sequence: TGTGCCAGCAGCTATAGCGTCGAGCAGTTCTTC. The chain combines TRBV7-9 with TRBJ2-1; D is possibly TRBD2 (5 bases). CDR3 length equals 11 residues. Trimming removed 4 bases from V and 10 bases from J, with 8 bases in between. CDR1 SEHNR and CDR2 FQNEAQ come from the germline V gene (reference sequence). Based on the CDR3 plus reference TRBV7-9 and TRBJ2-1, the full variable domain is DTGVSQNPRHKITKRGQNVTFRCDPISEHNRLYWYRQTLGQGPEFLTYFQNEAQLEKSRLLSDRFSAERPKGSFSTLEIQRTEQGDSAMYLCASSYSVEQFFGPGTRLTVL.

Comment on this clone: Other DNA sequences in this specimen translate into the identical CDR3. The chain combines TRBV6-5 with TRBJ2-1; 12 bases match TRBD2. The CDR3 covers 14 residues. The V segment lost 6 bases and the J segment 4 bases; nucleotides outside the gene matches: 1. Germline lookup yields CDR1 MNHEY and CDR2 SVGAGI. The CDR3 sequence is CASRLAGGYNEQFF. For the CDR3, the DNA is TGTGCCAGCAGACTAGCGGGAGGTTACAATGAGCAGTTCTTC.

This chain connects TRBV18 to TRBJ1-4; tentatively, D is TRBD1 (6 bases). Germline V gives CDR1 KGHSH, CDR2 LQKENI. V was pared by 2 bases and J by 8 bases, with 12 bases between. The CDR3 sequence is 14 residues long. CDR3 residues: CASSPGRGVEKLFF. CDR3 nucleotide sequence: TGTGCCAGCTCACCAGGCAGGGGAGTAGAAAAACTGTTTTTT.

The genes are TRBV5-4 and TRBJ1-2; D not certain. Trimming pared 5 bases from V and 2 bases from J, leaving 10 bases between. Germline V gene sequence: CDR1 SGHNT, CDR2 YYREEE (reference sequence). CDR3 size: 13 residues. CDR3 coding DNA: TGTGCCAGCAGAGGTGAACAGAACTATGGCTACACCTTC. Translation gives CASRGEQNYGYTF.

The chain joins TRBV11-1 to TRBJ2-3; D not resolved. The CDR3 contains 14 residues. V lost 1 base and J lost 6, with 11 bases in between. Looked up from germline, CDR1 is SGHAT and CDR2 is FQDESV (reference sequence). CDR3 bases: TGTGCCAGCAGCTTAGAGGGCCCGCGGGATACGCAGTATTTT. The encoded protein is CASSLEGPRDTQYF.

This clone showed up just once. This chain links TRBV28 with TRBJ1-1; TRBD1 might be the D (5 bases). V gave up 6 bases and J gave up 4 bases, with 15 bases separating them. Per the germline V gene, CDR1 is MDHEN and CDR2 is SYDVKM. The CDR3 loop spans 14 amino acids. CDR3 amino acids: CASRNFGGSTEAFF. The CDR3 DNA reads TGTGCCAGCAGAAACTTTGGGGGGTCCACTGAAGCTTTCTTT.